A single sample is the source of the 9 T cell receptor beta chains below, sequenced in a study of T cells in Graves' hyperthyroidism and ophthalmopathy. Template material for amplifying TCR beta CDR3 regions consisted of RNA transcripts. First-round RT-PCR targeting the TCR CDR3 was performed with the HTBI primer set. TCRdb re-called the multiplex PCR reads with MiXCR, one entry per CDR3 protein. The repertoire holds almost 600,000 distinct CDR3 sequences, with more than 11% as singletons. The sample was blood. These TCRs come from a woman in her twenties or thirties with Graves' hyperthyroidism that later progressed to Graves' ophthalmopathy.

This clonotype was detected a few times. The chain links TRBV20-1 to TRBJ1-1, with D hard to call. V lost 4 bases and J 3 bases, leaving 15 bases between the germline ends. Germline CDR1 DFQATT, CDR2 SNEGSKA (reference sequence). The CDR3 has 14 residues. CDR3 nucleotide sequence: TGCAGTGCTATTCAAGGTGCCCAAGACACTGAAGCTTTCTTT. The encoded protein is CSAIQGAQDTEAFF.

This clonotype appeared many times. The chain links TRBV7-2 to TRBJ2-1; 9 nucleotides line up with TRBD2. V shed 1 base, J shed 7 bases, and the junction held 8 bases outside the gene matches. Germline CDR1 is SGHTA and CDR2 is FQGNSA. CDR3 length: 16 amino acids. In nucleotides, the CDR3 is TGTGCCAGCAGCTTAGGTACAAGCGGGAGGCCTAATGAGCAGTTCTTC. Translated: CASSLGTSGRPNEQFF.

In this sample, this clonotype turned up a few times. The J gene is TRBJ1-1, the V gene TRBV27; D is perhaps TRBD1 (5 bases). V was cut by 2 bases and J by 4 bases, with 11 bases left in between. The CDR3 is 14 residues long. CDR1 and CDR2 from the germline V gene are MNHEY and SMNVEV (reference sequence). CDR3 bases: TGTGCCAGCAGTTTAGACAGTGGCGTCACTGAAGCTTTCTTT. Its protein is CASSLDSGVTEAFF.

This clonotype has ten or more counts. The CDR3 loop is CSAFGEGAEQYF. For the CDR3, the DNA is TGCAGTGCTTTCGGGGAGGGCGCCGAGCAGTACTTC. This chain joins TRBV20-1 and TRBJ2-7, with 7 bases identical to TRBD2. This CDR3 comprises 12 residues. In germline, CDR1 is DFQATT, CDR2 SNEGSKA (reference sequence). Trimming removed 5 bases from V and 6 bases from J; junction bases left unmatched: 7.

Ten or more counts support this clonotype. The rearrangement links TRBV5-1 to TRBJ2-2, with a tentative D call TRBD1 (6 bases). This CDR3 comprises 15 residues. CDR1 and CDR2 from the germline V gene are SGHRS and YFSETQ. Trimming cost V 1 base and J 1 base, with 8 bases left between them. In DNA form, the CDR3 reads TGCGCCAGCAGCTTGAGGGGACAGAACACCGGGGAGCTGTTTTTT. It yields the protein CASSLRGQNTGELFF.

This clonotype showed up many times. The chain uses TRBV7-9 and TRBJ2-5; D not resolved. The CDR3 consists of 14 residues. Germline CDR1 reads SEHNR; CDR2 reads FQNEAQ (reference sequence). V was cut by 0 bases and J by 2 bases, with 7 bases left in between. The CDR3 protein is CASSLASQQETQYF. The DNA of the CDR3 is TGTGCCAGCAGCTTAGCGAGCCAGCAAGAGACCCAGTACTTC.

This clonotype was found many times. The CDR3, as DNA: TGTGCCTGGAGTGTACGGTTGGGGGCCGCTGAAGCTTTCTTT. This gives the protein CAWSVRLGAAEAFF. The chain uses TRBV30 and TRBJ1-1, with a possible D match to TRBD1 (6 bases). This CDR3 spans 14 amino acids. V dropped 0 bases and J dropped 6 bases, with 14 bases sitting between them. CDR1 is GTSNPN, CDR2 SVGIG, per germline (reference sequence).

The chain links TRBV9 to TRBJ2-1; D remains ambiguous. The germline V and J ends were trimmed by 6 bases and 8 bases, with 18 bases remaining between them. Germline loops: CDR1 SGDLS, CDR2 YYNGEE. The CDR3 sequence is 14 residues long. The chain's CDR3 is CASKPLDARHEQFF. The CDR3 nucleotides read TGTGCCAGCAAACCGTTGGACGCTAGGCATGAGCAGTTCTTC.

A remark on this clonotype: A much larger clonotype is one base distant, so this may be a read error. The chain joins TRBV5-1 to TRBJ2-2, with a tentative D call TRBD2 (6 bases). CDR1 and CDR2 from the germline V gene are SGHRS and YFSETQ. The CDR3 length is 14 residues. CDR3 sequence: CASSLDRLTGGLFF. The CDR3 coding sequence is TGCGCCAGCAGCTTGGACAGGCTTACCGGGGGGCTGTTTTTT.